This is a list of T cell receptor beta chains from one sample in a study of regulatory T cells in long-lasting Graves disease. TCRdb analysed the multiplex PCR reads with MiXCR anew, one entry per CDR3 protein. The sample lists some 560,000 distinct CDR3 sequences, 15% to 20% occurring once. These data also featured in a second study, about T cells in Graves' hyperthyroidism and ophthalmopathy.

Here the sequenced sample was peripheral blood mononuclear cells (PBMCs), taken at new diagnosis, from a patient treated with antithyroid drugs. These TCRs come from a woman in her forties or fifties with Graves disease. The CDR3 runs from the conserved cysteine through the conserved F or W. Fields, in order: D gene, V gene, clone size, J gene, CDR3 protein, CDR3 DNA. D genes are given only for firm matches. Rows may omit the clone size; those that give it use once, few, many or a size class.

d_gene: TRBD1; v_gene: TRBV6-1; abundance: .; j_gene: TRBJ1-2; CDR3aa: CASFDGQGAVEYTF; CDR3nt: TGTGCCAGCTTTGACGGACAGGGGGCGGTTGAGTACACCTTC
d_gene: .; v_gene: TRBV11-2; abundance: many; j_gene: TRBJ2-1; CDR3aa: CASSLGWGSSYNEQFF; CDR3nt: TGTGCCAGCAGCTTAGGTTGGGGTAGCTCCTACAATGAGCAGTTCTTC
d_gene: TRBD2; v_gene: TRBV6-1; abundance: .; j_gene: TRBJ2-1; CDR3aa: CASSEIRTSGVIYNEQFF; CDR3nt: TGTGCCAGCAGTGAAATCCGGACTAGCGGGGTCATCTACAATGAGCAGTTCTTC
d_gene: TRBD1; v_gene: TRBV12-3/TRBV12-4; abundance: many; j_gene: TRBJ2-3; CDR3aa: CASSFGDRDDTQYF; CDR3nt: TGTGCCAGCAGTTTTGGGGACAGGGATGATACGCAGTATTTT
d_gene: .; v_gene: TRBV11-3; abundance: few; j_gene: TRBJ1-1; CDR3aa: CASSPVKTEAFF; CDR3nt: TGTGCCAGCAGCCCAGTAAAAACTGAAGCTTTCTTT
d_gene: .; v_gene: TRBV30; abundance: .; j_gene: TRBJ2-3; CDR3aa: CAVIQPEGDTQYF; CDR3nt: TGTGCCGTAATTCAACCCGAAGGAGATACGCAGTATTTT
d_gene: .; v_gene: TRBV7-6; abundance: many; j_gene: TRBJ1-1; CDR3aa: CASSPQRTWIEDTEAFF; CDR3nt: TGTGCCAGCAGCCCCCAACGGACCTGGATAGAGGACACTGAAGCTTTCTTT
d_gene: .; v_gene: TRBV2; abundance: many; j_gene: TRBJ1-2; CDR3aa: CASRATGNYGYTF; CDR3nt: TGTGCCAGCAGAGCTACAGGAAACTATGGCTACACCTTC
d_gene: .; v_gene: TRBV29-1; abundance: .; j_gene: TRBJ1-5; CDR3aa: CSVKIARDSNQPQHF; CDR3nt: TGCAGCGTGAAAATAGCGAGGGATAGCAATCAGCCCCAGCATTTT
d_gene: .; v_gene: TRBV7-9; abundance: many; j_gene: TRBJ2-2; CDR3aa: CASSPPGGWDTGELFF; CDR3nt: TGTGCCAGCAGCCCTCCCGGGGGATGGGACACCGGGGAGCTGTTTTTT
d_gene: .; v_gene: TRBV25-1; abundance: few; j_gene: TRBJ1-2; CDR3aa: CASSGKRYGYTF; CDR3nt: TGTGCCAGCAGTGGGAAGCGGTATGGCTACACCTTC
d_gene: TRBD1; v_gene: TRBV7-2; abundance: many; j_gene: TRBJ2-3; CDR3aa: CASSSGQGLTDTQYF; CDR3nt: TGTGCCAGCAGCTCCGGACAGGGACTCACAGATACGCAGTATTTT
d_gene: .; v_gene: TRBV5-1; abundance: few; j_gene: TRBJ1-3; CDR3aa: CASSLGPQGSGNTIYF; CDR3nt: TGCGCCAGCAGCTTAGGACCCCAGGGGTCTGGAAACACCATATATTTT
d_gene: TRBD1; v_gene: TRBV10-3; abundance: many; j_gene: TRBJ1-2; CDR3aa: CAIRWDSFYGYTF; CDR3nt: TGTGCCATCAGATGGGACAGCTTCTATGGCTACACCTTC